This T cell receptor (beta chain) was identified during a study of cytomegalovirus exposure and HLA in healthy donors. 60 Vbeta and 13 Jbeta primers were used in PCR. Clones were sequenced by immunoSEQ multiplex PCR, and TCRdb holds only the in-frame ones, with some missing. The sample lists 100,000 or so clones, around three quarters occurring once. CDR3 length: 15 amino acids. CDR1 and CDR2 (germline): MNHEY, SVGAGI. Between the trimmed V and J ends, which lost 7 bases and 1 base, there was a span of 14 bases. This clone was seen a handful of times. The receptor was isolated from a female donor in good health and CMV-seropositive. The chain combines TRBV6-5 with TRBJ1-5, with D unclear. The sample comprised PBMCs. The CDR3 spells CASTKERRSNQPQHF. The CDR3 DNA follows: TGTGCCAGCACCAAGGAGCGTCGGAGCAATCAGCCCCAGCATTTT.